This T cell receptor beta chain is drawn from a study of blood T cell repertoires in COVID-19. About the research overall: The United States, Italy and Spain supplied acute and convalescent COVID-19 samples. Sources were T cells, B-cell-depleted T cells, or PBMCs; the material itself was cDNA or gDNA.

Produced via immunoSEQ multiplex PCR; TCRdb's table is partial and in-frame only. The repertoire holds some 42,000 clones, with roughly 86% as singletons. V shed 1 base and J shed 7 bases, with 15 bases lying between them. CDR1 and CDR2 (germline): SGHRS, YFSETQ. There are 14 residues in the CDR3. Sequencing was carried out using peripheral blood. This rearrangement joins TRBV5-1 to TRBJ2-7; tentative D call: TRBD2 (6 bases). This receptor was obtained from a human donor in a cohort sampled during active COVID-19. This chain's CDR3 is CASSLLQTAGEQYF. The CDR3 coding sequence is TGCGCCAGCAGCTTGTTACAGACCGCGGGGGAGCAGTACTTC.